One T cell receptor beta chain is described in this entry. The sample belongs to a study of blood T cell repertoires in COVID-19. Looking at the study overall: There were acute and convalescent COVID-19 samples, and they came from the United States, Italy and Spain. PBMCs, B-cell-depleted T cells, or T cells provided the cDNA or gDNA that made up the material.

Germline CDR1 is GTSNPN and CDR2 is SVGIG (reference sequence). Trimming shortened V by 0 bases and J by 2 bases, and 10 bases separated the two germline ends. This CDR3 comprises 14 residues. Seattle patients were enrolled while actively infected and followed longitudinally. Sequencing used immunoSEQ multiplex PCR; TCRdb keeps in-frame clones, though not all of them. The data contain a few hundred thousand clones, 88% of them singletons. The chain carries TRBV30 and TRBJ2-5; D might be TRBD1 (6 bases). Sequences were obtained from peripheral blood. The clonotype originates from a woman between 45 and 65 years old with COVID-19, enrolled during active disease. The CDR3: CAWSVSDRQETQYF. CDR3 sequence (DNA): TGTGCCTGGAGTGTAAGTGACAGGCAAGAGACCCAGTACTTC.